This is a list of T cell receptor beta chains from one sample in a study of cytomegalovirus exposure and HLA in healthy donors. The table came from immunoSEQ multiplex PCR; TCRdb's copy has only in-frame clones and leaves some out. This sample yields around 100,000 clones, of which over 60% are seen a single time; around 5% belongs to the top ten. The source material was PBMCs. These receptor sequences come from a man aged 25 to 40 in good health and CMV-seropositive. The CDR3 runs from the conserved cysteine through the conserved F or W. The D gene is left open where the match is weak. Size is omitted from some rows. Given values are once, few, many or a class for expanded clones.

V gene: TRBV30; J gene: TRBJ1-1; clone size: many; D gene: .; CDR3 DNA: TGTGCCTGGAGGAAACCTGGTGGCAGGGCCACTGAAGCTTTCTTT; CDR3 protein: CAWRKPGGRATEAFF
V gene: TRBV27; J gene: TRBJ1-5; clone size: once; D gene: .; CDR3 DNA: TGTGCCAGCAGTCCCGACAGGCGCCATCAGCCCCAGCATTTT; CDR3 protein: CASSPDRRHQPQHF
V gene: TRBV7-9; J gene: TRBJ2-2; clone size: few; D gene: .; CDR3 DNA: TGTGCCAGCAGCTCCCCACTACGGGGATTAGTCGGGGAGCTGTTTTTT; CDR3 protein: CASSSPLRGLVGELFF
V gene: TRBV2; J gene: TRBJ2-1; clone size: .; D gene: .; CDR3 DNA: TGTGCCAGCAGTCAGTTTGGACAATACAATGAGCAGTTCTTC; CDR3 protein: CASSQFGQYNEQFF
V gene: TRBV7-2; J gene: TRBJ2-5; clone size: .; D gene: .; CDR3 DNA: TGTGCCAGCAGCTCCGGGGGTGGGGACGGGGAGACCCAGTACTTC; CDR3 protein: CASSSGGGDGETQYF
V gene: TRBV9; J gene: TRBJ2-1; clone size: once; D gene: .; CDR3 DNA: TGTGCCAGCAGCGTAGTGGCCAGGGCCTCCTACAATGAGCAGTTCTTC; CDR3 protein: CASSVVARASYNEQFF
V gene: TRBV6-1; J gene: TRBJ2-1; clone size: many; D gene: .; CDR3 DNA: TGTGCCAGCAGTGAACAGGCGGGGATCGCCTACAATGAGCAGTTCTTC; CDR3 protein: CASSEQAGIAYNEQFF
V gene: TRBV5-1; J gene: TRBJ2-2; clone size: .; D gene: .; CDR3 DNA: TGCGCCAGCACATGGGACACTTCGAACACCGGGGAGCTGTTTTTT; CDR3 protein: CASTWDTSNTGELFF
V gene: TRBV7-8; J gene: TRBJ2-1; clone size: .; D gene: .; CDR3 DNA: TGTGCCAGCAGCTTAGAAGTGGGGGGTCGGAACAATGAGCAGTTCTTC; CDR3 protein: CASSLEVGGRNNEQFF
V gene: TRBV30; J gene: TRBJ2-1; clone size: few; D gene: .; CDR3 DNA: TGTGCCCCCCCCCAGGGGAGCTCCTACAATGAGCAGTTCTTC; CDR3 protein: CAPPQGSSYNEQFF
V gene: TRBV25-1; J gene: TRBJ2-7; clone size: few; D gene: .; CDR3 DNA: TGTGCCAGCAGTGAACGTGGGAGATCCTCCTACGAGCAGTACTTC; CDR3 protein: CASSERGRSSYEQYF
V gene: TRBV7-8; J gene: TRBJ1-1; clone size: .; D gene: .; CDR3 DNA: TGTGCCAGCAGCTGGGGGGTCATGAACACTGAAGCTTTCTTT; CDR3 protein: CASSWGVMNTEAFF
V gene: TRBV30; J gene: TRBJ2-3; clone size: .; D gene: TRBD2; CDR3 DNA: TGTGCCTGGAGTGTCAAGCGGGGGGGCTTCAGCACAGATACGCAGTATTTT; CDR3 protein: CAWSVKRGGFSTDTQYF
V gene: TRBV25-1; J gene: TRBJ2-7; clone size: .; D gene: TRBD1; CDR3 DNA: TGTGCCAGCAGTCCCCGGACAGGGGGCTCCTACGAGCAGTACTTC; CDR3 protein: CASSPRTGGSYEQYF
V gene: TRBV5-6; J gene: TRBJ1-3; clone size: few; D gene: TRBD1; CDR3 DNA: TGTGCCAGCAGCTTGCCCGGGACAGCTACTGGAAACACCATATATTTT; CDR3 protein: CASSLPGTATGNTIYF
V gene: TRBV20-1; J gene: TRBJ2-5; clone size: .; D gene: .; CDR3 DNA: TGCAGTGCTAAAGCGCAAGAGACCCAGTACTTC; CDR3 protein: CSAKAQETQYF
V gene: TRBV5-4; J gene: TRBJ2-1; clone size: .; D gene: TRBD1; CDR3 DNA: TGTGCCAGCAGCAAGGGACAGGGGATGTACAATGAGCAGTTCTTC; CDR3 protein: CASSKGQGMYNEQFF
V gene: TRBV2; J gene: TRBJ1-5; clone size: .; D gene: TRBD1; CDR3 DNA: TGTGCCAGCAGTGACAGACAGGGCCGCTATAGCAATCAGCCCCAGCATTTT; CDR3 protein: CASSDRQGRYSNQPQHF
V gene: TRBV7-8; J gene: TRBJ2-3; clone size: .; D gene: TRBD1; CDR3 DNA: TGTGCCAGCAGCTTATGGTTGACAGGGGACGTGGATACGCAGTATTTT; CDR3 protein: CASSLWLTGDVDTQYF
V gene: TRBV29-1; J gene: TRBJ2-3; clone size: few; D gene: .; CDR3 DNA: TGCAGCGTTGCCCAGGGCGGCACAGATACGCAGTATTTT; CDR3 protein: CSVAQGGTDTQYF
V gene: TRBV28; J gene: TRBJ2-7; clone size: .; D gene: TRBD1; CDR3 DNA: TGTGCCAGCGGAATACAGGGGCGCGAGCAGTACTTC; CDR3 protein: CASGIQGREQYF
V gene: TRBV9; J gene: TRBJ1-1; clone size: .; D gene: .; CDR3 DNA: TGTGCCAGCAGCGTAGATCCCAAGGGGGACACTGAAGCTTTCTTT; CDR3 protein: CASSVDPKGDTEAFF
V gene: TRBV6-1; J gene: TRBJ1-2; clone size: .; D gene: TRBD1; CDR3 DNA: TGTGCCAGCAGGGGCGGGGACAGAAGCTATGGCTACACCTTC; CDR3 protein: CASRGGDRSYGYTF
V gene: TRBV6-1; J gene: TRBJ1-3; clone size: .; D gene: .; CDR3 DNA: TGTGCCAGCAGTGGGAGAGGGATAGGCGGAAACACCATATATTTT; CDR3 protein: CASSGRGIGGNTIYF
V gene: TRBV19; J gene: TRBJ1-4; clone size: .; D gene: TRBD1; CDR3 DNA: TGTGCCAGTAGTATAGGGACAGGGCGTTGGACGGAAAAACTGTTTTTT; CDR3 protein: CASSIGTGRWTEKLFF
V gene: TRBV29-1; J gene: TRBJ2-5; clone size: .; D gene: .; CDR3 DNA: TGCAGCCATTGGAGAGAGACCCAGTACTTC; CDR3 protein: CSHWRETQYF
V gene: TRBV28; J gene: TRBJ2-7; clone size: once; D gene: TRBD2; CDR3 DNA: TGTGCCAGCACCTCCGGGAGGGGATTCGAGCAGTACTTC; CDR3 protein: CASTSGRGFEQYF
V gene: TRBV28; J gene: TRBJ2-7; clone size: .; D gene: .; CDR3 DNA: TGTGCCAGCAGGCAGGCCACCTCCTACGAGCAGTACTTC; CDR3 protein: CASRQATSYEQYF
V gene: TRBV5-4; J gene: TRBJ2-7; clone size: .; D gene: TRBD1; CDR3 DNA: TGTGCCAGCAGCTCGTCGGGACAGGGGTTCTACGAGCAGTACTTC; CDR3 protein: CASSSSGQGFYEQYF
V gene: TRBV5-1; J gene: TRBJ2-1; clone size: .; D gene: TRBD1; CDR3 DNA: TGCGCCAGCAGCTTGGGGGGACAGGGGGCGTCCTACAATGAGCAGTTCTTC; CDR3 protein: CASSLGGQGASYNEQFF
V gene: TRBV7-2; J gene: TRBJ2-5; clone size: .; D gene: TRBD1; CDR3 DNA: TGTGCCAGCAGCCCTTCCAACAGGGGAGAGACCCAGTACTTC; CDR3 protein: CASSPSNRGETQYF
V gene: TRBV2; J gene: TRBJ1-5; clone size: .; D gene: .; CDR3 DNA: TGTGCCAGCGCCCGGGACACCCTAAGTGGGGCAAGCAATCAGCCCCAGCATTTT; CDR3 protein: CASARDTLSGASNQPQHF
V gene: TRBV6-1; J gene: TRBJ1-4; clone size: .; D gene: .; CDR3 DNA: TGTGCCAGCAGCGTAGACTTGAATGAAAAACTGTTTTTT; CDR3 protein: CASSVDLNEKLFF
V gene: TRBV2; J gene: TRBJ1-2; clone size: .; D gene: TRBD1; CDR3 DNA: TGTGCCAGCAGGCCCGGGACAGGGAAGGGCTACCCCTTC; CDR3 protein: CASRPGTGKGYPF
V gene: TRBV19; J gene: TRBJ1-2; clone size: .; D gene: TRBD1; CDR3 DNA: TGTGCCAGTAGCACCGGGACAGGTCCTAACTATGGCTACACCTTC; CDR3 protein: CASSTGTGPNYGYTF
V gene: TRBV2; J gene: TRBJ2-6; clone size: .; D gene: TRBD1; CDR3 DNA: TGTGCCAAAGGGGGCGAATACTCTGGGGCCAACGTCCTGACTTTC; CDR3 protein: CAKGGEYSGANVLTF
V gene: TRBV9; J gene: TRBJ2-1; clone size: once; D gene: TRBD2; CDR3 DNA: TGTGCCAGCGATCCTGGGGAGGGAATCAGGAATGAGCAGTTCTTC; CDR3 protein: CASDPGEGIRNEQFF
V gene: TRBV2; J gene: TRBJ1-1; clone size: few; D gene: TRBD1; CDR3 DNA: TGTGCCAGCAGTGCAGGGGGTATGAACACTGAAGCTTTCTTT; CDR3 protein: CASSAGGMNTEAFF
V gene: TRBV11-3; J gene: TRBJ2-7; clone size: .; D gene: TRBD1; CDR3 DNA: TGTGCCAGCAGCTTAGATTCGAACCCGGACAGGGGAAACAGGAACGAGCAGTACTTC; CDR3 protein: CASSLDSNPDRGNRNEQYF
V gene: TRBV7-6; J gene: TRBJ1-2; clone size: .; D gene: .; CDR3 DNA: TGTGCCAGCAGCCTCACAGGGTACGATGGCTACACCTTC; CDR3 protein: CASSLTGYDGYTF
V gene: TRBV14; J gene: TRBJ2-7; clone size: few; D gene: .; CDR3 DNA: TGTGCCAGCAGCCCGTATAAACAAATCATCTACGAGCAGTACTTC; CDR3 protein: CASSPYKQIIYEQYF
V gene: TRBV7-3; J gene: TRBJ2-3; clone size: .; D gene: TRBD1; CDR3 DNA: TGTGCCAGCAGCAGAGGACAGGGCACAGATACGCAGTATTTT; CDR3 protein: CASSRGQGTDTQYF
V gene: TRBV9; J gene: TRBJ2-3; clone size: .; D gene: TRBD2; CDR3 DNA: TGTGCCAGCAGCGTGGGACTAGATACTAGCACAGATACGCAGTATTTT; CDR3 protein: CASSVGLDTSTDTQYF
V gene: TRBV4-2; J gene: TRBJ1-3; clone size: many; D gene: TRBD1; CDR3 DNA: TGTGCCAGCAGCCAAGGTACGACAGGGCTGTCAGGAAACACCATATATTTT; CDR3 protein: CASSQGTTGLSGNTIYF
V gene: TRBV7-9; J gene: TRBJ2-5; clone size: .; D gene: .; CDR3 DNA: TGTTCCAGCAGCTATCCGGGGTTCGTGGAGACCCAGTACTTC; CDR3 protein: CSSSYPGFVETQYF